The 5 T cell receptor beta chains given below trace back to one sample, sequenced in a study of blood T cell repertoires in COVID-19. Clones were sequenced by immunoSEQ multiplex PCR, and TCRdb holds only the in-frame ones, with some missing. Of about 17,000 clones in the sample, roughly 75% were seen once. Sequenced sample: peripheral blood. These receptors originate from a man aged 60-69 years with active or convalescent COVID-19.

This CDR3 is CASSAGTMNTEAFF. In nucleotides, the CDR3 is TGCGCCAGTTCAGCCGGGACTATGAACACTGAAGCTTTCTTT. The rearrangement links TRBV5-1 to TRBJ1-1; maybe TRBD1 (5 bases). V gave up 8 bases and J gave up 0 bases, with 14 bases separating them. CDR1 is SGHRS and CDR2 is YFSETQ in the germline V gene. This CDR3 is 14 amino acids long.

This CDR3 is CASRERSSYNEQFF. Written as DNA, the CDR3 is TGTGCCAGCAGAGAGAGGAGCTCCTACAATGAGCAGTTCTTC. The genes are TRBV2 and TRBJ2-1; D ambiguous. V was trimmed by 6 bases and J by 0 bases, leaving 9 bases between them. The CDR3 loop spans 14 amino acids. The germline V gene encodes CDR1 SNHLY and CDR2 FYNNEI.

The gene calls are TRBV18 and TRBJ2-2, with 7 nucleotides matching TRBD2. The CDR3 is 15 residues long. Germline CDR1 and CDR2: KGHSH and LQKENI. V lost 3 bases and J lost 6; bases outside the gene matches: 7. CDR3 DNA sequence: TGTGCCAGCTCACCCCCTCAGGGAGGGGCCGGGGAGCTGTTTTTT. Translated, it gives CASSPPQGGAGELFF.

This chain uses TRBV12-3 or TRBV12-4 with TRBJ2-7; D unresolved. CDR3 length: 13 amino acids. V was clipped by 4 bases and J by 1 base, with 8 bases between them. The CDR3 spells CASSSPSSYEQYF. The CDR3 region has the DNA TGTGCCAGCAGTTCTCCCAGTTCCTACGAGCAGTACTTC.

The V gene is TRBV6-2 or TRBV6-3, the J gene TRBJ2-2; D uncertain. Trimming cost V 4 bases and J 4 bases, with 7 bases left between them. This CDR3 has 13 residues. In germline, CDR1 is MNHEY, CDR2 SVGEGT. The chain's CDR3 is CASSFSVTGELFF. The CDR3 region has the DNA TGTGCCAGCAGTTTTTCGGTCACCGGGGAGCTGTTTTTT.